The next 30 T cell receptor beta chains were all read from a single sample in a study of T cell responses to AZD1222 COVID-19 vaccine. Assay: immunoSEQ multiplex PCR; the TCRdb copy retains only in-frame clones and omits some. The top ten clones hold around 3% of a sample with about 120,000 clones, about 86% of them seen once. This material consisted of peripheral blood, taken 28 days after the second AZD1222 dose. The receptors were sampled from an adult who received the AZD1222 COVID-19 vaccine.

The chain is built from TRBV5-5 and TRBJ1-6; no clear D gene. CDR1 and CDR2 (germline): SGHKS, YYEKEE (reference sequence). The CDR3 has 16 residues. Trimming took off 0 bases at V and 8 bases at J, with 15 bases between the two ends. The CDR3 protein is CASSLVLIGRHSPLHF. In DNA, the CDR3 is TGTGCCAGCAGCTTGGTATTGATCGGGAGGCATTCACCCCTCCACTTT.

The genes are TRBV7-9 and TRBJ2-7, with 9 nucleotides matching TRBD1. Germline-derived CDR1 and CDR2 are SEHNR and FQNEAQ (reference sequence). The CDR3 runs to 17 residues. J lost 4 bases, V lost 5 bases, and 15 bases had no gene match. CDR3 in DNA: TGTGCCAGCAGCCTAAAACTCGAGGACAGGGGAATATACGAGCAGTACTTC. Protein: CASSLKLEDRGIYEQYF.

The V gene is TRBV5-1, the J gene TRBJ2-3; 14 bases align to TRBD2. Trimming took 0 bases from V and 0 from J; bases not matched to a gene: 3. The CDR3 extends over 18 amino acids. Germline-derived CDR1 and CDR2 are SGHRS and YFSETQ. CDR3 amino acids: CASSLGTSGGLSTDTQYF. In nucleotides, the CDR3 is TGCGCCAGCAGCTTGGGGACTAGCGGGGGGCTTAGCACAGATACGCAGTATTTT.

This chain joins TRBV19 and TRBJ2-1; perhaps D is TRBD1 or TRBD2 (5 bases each). Trimming removed 5 bases at V and 9 bases at J, with 17 bases between. Germline lookup yields CDR1 LNHDA and CDR2 SQIVND (reference sequence). The length of the CDR3 is 14 residues. The CDR3: CASSWDHWQGEQFF. The CDR3 nucleotides read TGTGCCAGTAGTTGGGACCATTGGCAGGGTGAGCAGTTCTTC. The whole variable domain, remainder taken from reference TRBV19 and TRBJ2-1, is DGGITQSPKYLFRKEGQNVTLSCEQNLNHDAMYWYRQDPGQGLRLIYYSQIVNDFQKGDIAEGYSVSREKKESFPLTVTSAQKNPTAFYLCASSWDHWQGEQFFGPGTRLTVL.

This sequence joins TRBV12-3 or TRBV12-4 and TRBJ1-1; no clear D. The CDR3 contains 13 residues. V dropped 5 bases and J dropped 7 bases, with 14 bases sitting between them. The CDR3 here is CASSPRIIIEAFF. CDR3 nucleotides: TGTGCCAGCAGTCCCCGAATTATAATTGAAGCTTTCTTT.

V usage is TRBV28 and J usage is TRBJ1-6; D is undetermined. The germline V and J ends were trimmed by 4 bases and 3 bases, with 7 bases remaining between them. CDR1 is MDHEN, CDR2 SYDVKM, per germline. CDR3 length equals 14 residues. The chain's CDR3 is CASSSGNYNSPLHF. CDR3 bases: TGTGCCAGCAGTTCCGGGAACTATAATTCACCCCTCCACTTT. Full variable domain (outside the CDR3, taken from reference TRBV28 and TRBJ1-6): DVKVTQSSRYLVKRTGEKVFLECVQDMDHENMFWYRQDPGLGLRLIYFSYDVKMKEKGDIPEGYSVSREKKERFSLILESASTNQTSMYLCASSSGNYNSPLHFGNGTRLTVT.

This clone was observed a handful of times. The chain joins TRBV10-3 to TRBJ2-5, with 10 bases identical to TRBD1. CDR1 and CDR2 (germline): ENHRY, SYGVKD. J gave up 4 bases and V 4 bases, and 6 bases lay outside the gene matches. The CDR3 consists of 15 residues. This CDR3 reads CAISAGTGDSETQYF. DNA for the CDR3: TGTGCCATCAGTGCCGGGACAGGGGATTCAGAGACCCAGTACTTC.

The rearrangement joins TRBV19 to TRBJ2-4, with D unresolved. The V gene's germline CDR1 is LNHDA and CDR2 SQIVND (reference sequence). This CDR3 comprises 12 residues. V gave up 9 bases and J gave up 2 bases, with 8 bases separating them. The CDR3, as DNA: TGTGCCAGCCGAGGTACCAAAAACATTCAGTACTTC. This codes for CASRGTKNIQYF.

V is TRBV27 and J is TRBJ1-6; D unresolved. V was clipped by 6 bases and J by 0 bases, with 9 bases between them. Germline V gives CDR1 MNHEY, CDR2 SMNVEV (reference sequence). The CDR3 length is 15 residues. The CDR3 bases are TGTGCCAGCAGGCCCTCCAGCTCCTATAATTCACCCCTCCACTTT. This encodes CASRPSSSYNSPLHF.

This sequence joins TRBV6-2 or TRBV6-3 and TRBJ2-1; D is perhaps TRBD1 (6 bases). With 5 bases removed from V and 7 bases from J, the gap between germline ends came to 21 bases. The CDR3 spans 16 residues. Germline V gene sequence: CDR1 MNHEY, CDR2 SVGEGT. CDR3 sequence (DNA): TGTGCCAGCAGTAAAACCGGGACAAACAAGGGGAATGAGCAGTTCTTC. As protein: CASSKTGTNKGNEQFF.

Details on this clone: At one end, the junction sequence differs from germline, possibly due to a read error. V usage is TRBV11-3 and J usage is TRBJ1-6; D gene unclear. Germline CDR1 SGHNT, CDR2 YENEEA. This CDR3 spans 18 amino acids. The CDR3 coding sequence is TGTGCCGGCAGCCCCCACCCTGAAGGTAGGCTCTGTAATTCACCCCTCCACTTT. Residues: CAGSPHPEGRLCNSPLHF.

This clone has just one count. J is TRBJ1-1 and V is TRBV12-3 or TRBV12-4; weak D call: TRBD1 (6 bases). The CDR3 sequence is 12 residues long. V lost 4 bases and J lost 11, with 14 bases in between. The CDR3 DNA reads as TGTGCCAGCAGTTCCGGACAGCTCTGGGCTTTCTTT. This translates into CASSSGQLWAFF.

This sequence joins TRBV11-3 and TRBJ1-6; possible D gene TRBD1, 6 bases. Trimming stripped 10 bases from V and 16 bases from J, with 11 bases between. The CDR3 is 9 amino acids. The V gene's germline CDR1 is SGHNT and CDR2 YENEEA. For the CDR3, the DNA is TGTGCCACGGGACAATCGCTCCACTTT. Encoded protein: CATGQSLHF.

The rearrangement links TRBV10-3 to TRBJ1-1, with a possible D match to TRBD1 (5 bases). V gave up 0 bases and J gave up 5 bases, with 13 bases separating them. The CDR3 spans 15 residues. Germline V CDR1 and CDR2: ENHRY, SYGVKD. The CDR3 protein is CAISESPGGGTEAFF. The CDR3 nucleotides read TGTGCCATCAGTGAGTCCCCCGGGGGGGGGACTGAAGCTTTCTTT.

The CDR3 DNA sequence: TGTGCCAGTACCCCACCCCTCCGGGACAGGGCGAGAGGCTACACCTTC. Protein: CASTPPLRDRARGYTF. The V and J genes are TRBV19 and TRBJ1-2; 9 positions match TRBD1. Trimming cost V 7 bases and J 8 bases; bases outside gene matches: 17. The CDR3 runs 16 residues. CDR1 and CDR2 (germline): LNHDA, SQIVND (reference sequence).

The chain links TRBV6-1 to TRBJ1-2, with TRBD1 as a possible D gene (5 bases). Between the trimmed V and J ends, which lost 2 bases and 8 bases, there was a span of 24 bases. The CDR3 extends over 17 amino acids. The germline CDR1 and CDR2 sequences are MNHNS and SASEGT. The CDR3 spells CASSERPGDRRPGGYTF. For the CDR3, the DNA is TGTGCCAGCAGTGAACGCCCGGGAGACAGACGCCCAGGAGGCTACACCTTC.

The gene calls are TRBV3-1 (or the pseudogene TRBV3-2) and TRBJ1-1; unclear D gene. CDR1 is LGHDT and CDR2 is YNNKEL in the germline V gene (reference sequence). The CDR3 consists of 14 residues. Trimming shortened V by 6 bases and J by 5 bases, and 16 bases separated the two germline ends. The DNA of the CDR3 is TGTGCCAGCAGTCCCGGGGAACTGGGAACTGAAGCTTTCTTT. Protein sequence: CASSPGELGTEAFF.

The chain couples TRBV5-1 to TRBJ1-3, with D uncertain. The germline V and J ends were trimmed by 0 bases and 0 bases, with 7 bases remaining between them. The CDR3 consists of 15 residues. CDR1 and CDR2 from the germline V gene are SGHRS and YFSETQ. Written as DNA, the CDR3 is TGCGCCAGCAGCTTGGAGGCGGACTCTGGAAACACCATATATTTT. Its translation is CASSLEADSGNTIYF.

This clone came up a few times. This chain links TRBV7-9 with TRBJ1-6; 9 bases map to TRBD1. The length of the CDR3 is 15 residues. The V and J ends lost 6 bases and 12 bases, in that order; junction bases with no gene match: 12. Germline V gives CDR1 SEHNR, CDR2 FQNEAQ (reference sequence). The CDR3 spells CASSRWTGEFGPLHF. The CDR3 nucleotides read TGTGCCAGCAGTCGATGGACAGGGGAATTTGGACCCCTCCACTTT.

This rearrangement joins TRBV4-3 to TRBJ1-5; no definite D call. The CDR3 length is 15 residues. The V end lost 0 bases, the J end lost 6 bases, and 12 bases lay between the germline ends. CDR1 and CDR2 from the germline V gene are LGHNA and YSLEER. CDR3 nucleotide sequence: TGCGCCAGCAGCCAAGATATTATCCGGGCTCAGCCCCAGCATTTT. Translating gives CASSQDIIRAQPQHF.

The CDR3 region is CASSYAPGGNTEAFF. In DNA form, the CDR3 reads TGTGCCAGCAGTTACGCTCCGGGAGGGAACACTGAAGCTTTCTTT. The chain has TRBV6-5 and TRBJ1-1; D ambiguous. Germline V gives CDR1 MNHEY, CDR2 SVGAGI. V gave up 2 bases and J gave up 1 base, with 11 bases separating them. CDR3 length: 15 amino acids.

V usage is TRBV5-1 and J usage is TRBJ2-7; 10 bases align to TRBD2. With 4 bases clipped from V and 2 bases from J, the junction kept 3 bases outside the gene matches. In germline, CDR1 is SGHRS, CDR2 YFSETQ. The CDR3 spans 14 residues. CDR3 amino acids: CASSRTSGTYEQYF. In nucleotides, the CDR3 is TGCGCCAGCAGCCGGACTAGCGGAACCTACGAGCAGTACTTC. The full variable domain, completed using reference TRBV5-1 and TRBJ2-7, is KAGVTQTPRYLIKTRGQQVTLSCSPISGHRSVSWYQQTPGQGLQFLFEYFSETQRNKGNFPGRFSGRQFSNSRSEMNVSTLELGDSALYLCASSRTSGTYEQYFGPGTRLTVT.

The chain carries TRBV5-1 and TRBJ1-1; D is perhaps TRBD1 (5 bases). The CDR3 runs 15 residues. Trimming cost V 3 bases and J 3 bases, with 15 bases left between them. Germline V gives CDR1 SGHRS, CDR2 YFSETQ. The CDR3 sequence: CASSSPGGSDTEAFF. For the CDR3, the DNA is TGCGCCAGCAGCTCCCCCGGGGGTTCGGACACTGAAGCTTTCTTT.

The chain recombines TRBV19 with TRBJ2-1; D is possibly TRBD1 (5 bases). The germline gives CDR1 LNHDA, CDR2 SQIVND (reference sequence). The CDR3 loop spans 16 amino acids. V lost 3 bases, J lost 5 bases, and 17 bases lay in between. This CDR3 is CASSMVYGKGNNEQFF. CDR3 DNA sequence: TGTGCCAGTAGTATGGTTTACGGTAAGGGGAACAATGAGCAGTTCTTC.

The V call is TRBV4-1, the J call TRBJ1-6; 7 bases map to TRBD1. CDR1 is MGHRA and CDR2 is YSYEKL in the germline V gene. The CDR3 is 15 residues long. J was trimmed by 10 bases and V by 1 base; bases with no gene match: 7. The CDR3 bases are TGCGCCAGCAGCCAAGGGGTACAGGGGAGATCACCCCTCCACTTT. This gives the protein CASSQGVQGRSPLHF.

This chain connects TRBV30 to TRBJ1-2; no clear D. V lost 5 bases and J 4 bases, leaving 20 bases between the germline ends. The germline gives CDR1 GTSNPN, CDR2 SVGIG (reference sequence). This CDR3 is 15 amino acids long. This CDR3 is CAWALLVGGSYGYTF. CDR3 bases: TGTGCCTGGGCTCTGTTGGTGGGAGGCAGCTATGGCTACACCTTC.

The chain couples TRBV4-2 to TRBJ2-5, with 9 bases matching TRBD1. Germline values: CDR1 LGHNA, CDR2 YNFKEQ. V lost 4 bases and J lost 7; bases outside the gene matches: 10. CDR3 size: 15 residues. CDR3 nucleotide sequence: TGTGCCAGCAGCCCAGGGACAGGGACACTAGGGACCCAGTACTTC. Encoded protein: CASSPGTGTLGTQYF.

This clone was detected many times. CDR3 nucleotide sequence: TGTGCCAGCAGCCGACAAACAGGGCCGAACACCGGGGAGCTGTTTTTT. Protein product: CASSRQTGPNTGELFF. V and J are TRBV3-1 (or the pseudogene TRBV3-2) and TRBJ2-2; tentative D call: TRBD1 (6 bases). This CDR3 spans 16 amino acids. V was pared by 4 bases and J by 0 bases, with 12 bases between. From germline, CDR1 is LGHDT and CDR2 YNNKEL (reference sequence).

This chain connects TRBV7-3 to TRBJ1-2, with D unresolved. The CDR3 sequence is 13 residues long. Deletions cut 5 bases from V and 7 bases from J, with 14 bases between. Germline V gives CDR1 SGHTA, CDR2 FQGTGA. The CDR3, as DNA: TGTGCCAGCAGCCCCCGTGGGGATGGTGGCTACACCTTC. Translation gives CASSPRGDGGYTF.

This chain uses TRBV18 with TRBJ2-7; possibly TRBD1 for D (6 bases). Trimming took off 2 bases at V and 3 bases at J, with 17 bases between the two ends. The CDR3 has 16 amino acids. Germline-derived CDR1 and CDR2 are KGHSH and LQKENI. CDR3 nucleotides: TGTGCCAGCTCACCATTGCCCGGGACAAAGGGCTACGAGCAGTACTTC. Residues: CASSPLPGTKGYEQYF.